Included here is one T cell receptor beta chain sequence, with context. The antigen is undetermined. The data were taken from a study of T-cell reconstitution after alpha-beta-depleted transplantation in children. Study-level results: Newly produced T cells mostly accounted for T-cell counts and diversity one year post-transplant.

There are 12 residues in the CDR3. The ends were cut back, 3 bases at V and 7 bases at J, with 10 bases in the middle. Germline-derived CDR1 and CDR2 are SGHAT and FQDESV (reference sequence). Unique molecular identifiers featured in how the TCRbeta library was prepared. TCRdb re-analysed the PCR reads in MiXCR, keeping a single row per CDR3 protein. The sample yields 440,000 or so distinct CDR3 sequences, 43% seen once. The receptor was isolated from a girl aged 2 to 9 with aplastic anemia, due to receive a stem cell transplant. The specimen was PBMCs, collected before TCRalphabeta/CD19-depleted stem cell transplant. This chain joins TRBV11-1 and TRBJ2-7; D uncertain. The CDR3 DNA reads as TGTGCCAGCAGCTTTGACCCCTTGGAGCAGTACTTC. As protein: CASSFDPLEQYF.